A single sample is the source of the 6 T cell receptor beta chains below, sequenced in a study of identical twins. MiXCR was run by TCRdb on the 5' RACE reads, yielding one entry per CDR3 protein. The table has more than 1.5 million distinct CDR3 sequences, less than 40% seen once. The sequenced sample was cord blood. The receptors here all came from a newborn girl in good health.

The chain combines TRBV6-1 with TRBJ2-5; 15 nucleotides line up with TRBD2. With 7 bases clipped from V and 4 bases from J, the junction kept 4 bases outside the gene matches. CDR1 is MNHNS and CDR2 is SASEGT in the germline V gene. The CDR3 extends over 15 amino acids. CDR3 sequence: CASKGLAGGPETQYF. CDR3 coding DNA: TGTGCCAGCAAAGGACTAGCGGGAGGGCCAGAGACCCAGTACTTC.

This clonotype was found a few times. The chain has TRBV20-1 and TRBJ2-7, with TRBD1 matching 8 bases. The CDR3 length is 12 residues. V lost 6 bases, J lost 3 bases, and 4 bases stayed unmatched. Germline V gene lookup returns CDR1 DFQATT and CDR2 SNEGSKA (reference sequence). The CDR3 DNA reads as TGCAGTGCCCCGGACAGGGTCTACGAGCAGTACTTC. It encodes CSAPDRVYEQYF.

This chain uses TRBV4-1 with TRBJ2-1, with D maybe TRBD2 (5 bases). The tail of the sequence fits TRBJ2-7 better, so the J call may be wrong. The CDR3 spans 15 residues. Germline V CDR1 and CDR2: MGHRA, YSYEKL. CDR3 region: CASSQPRRPYNEQYF. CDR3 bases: TGCGCCAGCAGCCAACCTAGGAGGCCCTACAATGAGCAGTACTTC.

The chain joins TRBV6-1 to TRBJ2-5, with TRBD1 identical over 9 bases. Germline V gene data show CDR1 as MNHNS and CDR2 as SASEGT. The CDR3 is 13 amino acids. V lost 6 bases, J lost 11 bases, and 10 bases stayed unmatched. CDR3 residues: CASRGQGGNEQYF. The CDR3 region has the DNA TGTGCCAGCAGGGGACAGGGCGGCAATGAGCAGTACTTC.

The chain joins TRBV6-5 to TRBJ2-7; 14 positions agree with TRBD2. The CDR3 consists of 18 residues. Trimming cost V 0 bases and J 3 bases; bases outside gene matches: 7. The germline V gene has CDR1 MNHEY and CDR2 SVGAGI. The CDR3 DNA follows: TGTGCCAGCAGTTACTCGGGAGGTGGGACTAGCGGGAGCTACGAGCAGTACTTC. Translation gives CASSYSGGGTSGSYEQYF.

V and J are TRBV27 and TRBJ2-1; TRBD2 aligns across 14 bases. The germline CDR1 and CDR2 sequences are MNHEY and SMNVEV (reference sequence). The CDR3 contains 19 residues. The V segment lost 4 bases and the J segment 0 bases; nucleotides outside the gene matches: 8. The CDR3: CASSSRLAGGPGSYNEQFF. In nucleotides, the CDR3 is TGTGCCAGCAGTTCCCGACTAGCGGGAGGGCCAGGCTCCTACAATGAGCAGTTCTTC.